A single T cell receptor (beta chain) is shown here with its context. This sample stems from a study of T cells expressing NK-cell markers. In the study overall: It was from sorted CD3+CD56+NKG2C+, CD3+CD56+NKG2C- and CD3+CD56-NKG2C+ T cells that TCR beta repertoires came.

TCRdb processed the 5' RACE reads again and assigns one entry to each CDR3 protein, with no DNA. The sample holds some 440,000 distinct CDR3 sequences. The length of the CDR3 is 15 residues. The clonotype comes from a woman in her forties or fifties in good health. Sequencing used blood T cells: a sorted CD56 or NKG2C T cell subset, CD4+ or CD8+ T cells, or bulk PBMC T cells (not recorded which). The chain carries TRBV12-3 or TRBV12-4 and TRBJ2-3. The CDR3: CASSTLQAHTDTQYF.